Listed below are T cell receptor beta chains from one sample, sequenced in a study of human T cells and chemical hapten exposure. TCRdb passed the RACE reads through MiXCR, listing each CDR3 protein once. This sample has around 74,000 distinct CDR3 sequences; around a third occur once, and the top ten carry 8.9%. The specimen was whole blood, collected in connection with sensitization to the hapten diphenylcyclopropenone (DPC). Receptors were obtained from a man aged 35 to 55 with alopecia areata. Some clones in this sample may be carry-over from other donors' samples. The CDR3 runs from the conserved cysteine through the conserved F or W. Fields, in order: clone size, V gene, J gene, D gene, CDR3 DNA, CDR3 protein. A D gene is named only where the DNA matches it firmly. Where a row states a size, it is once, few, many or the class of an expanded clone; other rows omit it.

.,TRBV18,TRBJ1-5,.,TGTGCCAGCTCACCATCGGGCCTCAATCAGCCCCAGCATTTT,CASSPSGLNQPQHF
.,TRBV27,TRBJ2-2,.,TGTGCCAGCAGTTTAACGCCCTGGTTAGGGGAGCTGTTTTTT,CASSLTPWLGELFF
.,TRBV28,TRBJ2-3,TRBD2,TGTGCCAGCAGTTCAACTCCCTCCCTAGCGGCTAGCACAGATACGCAGTATTTT,CASSSTPSLAASTDTQYF
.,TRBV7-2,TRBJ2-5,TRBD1,TGTGCCAGCAGCCGAGGGGGCGCGGAGACCCAGTACTTC,CASSRGGAETQYF
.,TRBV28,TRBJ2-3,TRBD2,TGTGCCTCGGGGACTAGCGGGGCAAGCACAGATACGCAGTATTTT,CASGTSGASTDTQYF
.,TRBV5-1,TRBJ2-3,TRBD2,TGCGCCAGCAGCTCGGGACTAGCCCCAGCAGATACGCAGTATTTT,CASSSGLAPADTQYF
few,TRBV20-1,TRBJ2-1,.,TGCAGTGCTAAACGCCGCGGACTTATATACAATGAGCAGTTCTTC,CSAKRRGLIYNEQFF
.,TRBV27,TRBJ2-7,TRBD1,TGTGCCAGCACCCCGGGACAGGGCACCTACGAGCAGTACTTC,CASTPGQGTYEQYF
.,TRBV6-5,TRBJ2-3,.,TGTGCCAGCAGAGACCCCTCCAGGGCAGGGCAGTATTTT,CASRDPSRAGQYF
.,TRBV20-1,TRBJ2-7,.,TGCAGTGCTGTCCCTGGGCAGGGTCTCTCCTACGAGCAGTACTTC,CSAVPGQGLSYEQYF
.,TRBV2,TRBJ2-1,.,TGTGCCAGCACGCGGACCCCAGGCGATGAGCAGTTCTTC,CASTRTPGDEQFF
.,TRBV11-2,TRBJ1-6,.,TGTGCCAGCAGCTTAACAGGGTATAGCCAGAGGAGCTCCTATAATTCACCCCTCCACTTT,CASSLTGYSQRSSYNSPLHF
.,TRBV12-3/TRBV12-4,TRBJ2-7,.,TGTGCCAGCAGGCGGACAGAGTACGAGCAGTACTTC,CASRRTEYEQYF
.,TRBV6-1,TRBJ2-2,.,TGTGCCAGCAGTGAAGGGAGGATCACCGGGGAGCTGTTTTTT,CASSEGRITGELFF
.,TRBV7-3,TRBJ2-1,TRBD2,TGTGCCAGCAGCCCACCTCGACTAGCGGGCCGCAATGAGCAGTTCTTC,CASSPPRLAGRNEQFF
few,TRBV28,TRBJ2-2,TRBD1,TGTGCCAGCATCCCACAGGGGGCTCTTACCGGGGAGCTGTTTTTT,CASIPQGALTGELFF
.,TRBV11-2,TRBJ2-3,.,TGTGCCAGCAGCTTCGTCGACTGGGTTAGCGGAGAATGGAATCTAGGCACAGATACGCAGTATTTT,CASSFVDWVSGEWNLGTDTQYF
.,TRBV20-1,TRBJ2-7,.,TGCAGTGCTAGTGGGGCGATGAGCTCCTACGAGCAGTACTTC,CSASGAMSSYEQYF
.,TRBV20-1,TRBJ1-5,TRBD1,TGCAGTGCTAGGACGGGACAGGGGAATTGGCAGCCCCAGCATTTT,CSARTGQGNWQPQHF
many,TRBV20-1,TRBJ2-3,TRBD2,TGCAGTGCCAGGAAGAGTCAGACTAGCGGCACAGATACGCAGTATTTT,CSARKSQTSGTDTQYF
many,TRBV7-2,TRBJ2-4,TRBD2,TGTGCCAGCAGCCCTATCGGGCTAGCGGGAGCCAAAAACATTCAGTACTTC,CASSPIGLAGAKNIQYF
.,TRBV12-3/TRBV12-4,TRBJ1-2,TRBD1,TGTGCCAGCAGTGGACAGGGTTACTATGGCTACACCTTC,CASSGQGYYGYTF
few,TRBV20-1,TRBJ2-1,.,TGCAGTGCCAGTACCCTGGCACTCGAGCAGTTCTTC,CSASTLALEQFF
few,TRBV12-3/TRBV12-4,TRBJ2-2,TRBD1,TGTGCCAGCAGTTTAGGGACAGGGGGCACCGGGGAGCTGTTTTTT,CASSLGTGGTGELFF
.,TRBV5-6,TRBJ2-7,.,TGTGCCAGCAGCTTGGTTCGTAGTTCCGACGAGCAGTACTTC,CASSLVRSSDEQYF
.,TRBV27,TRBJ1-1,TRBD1,TGTGCCAGCAGAACAGGGGGAAACACTGAAGCTTTCTTT,CASRTGGNTEAFF
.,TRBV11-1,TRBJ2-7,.,TGTGCCAGCAGCACGGCCGGGGGACAGCCACAAGGGCAGTACTTC,CASSTAGGQPQGQYF
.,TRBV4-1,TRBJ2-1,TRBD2,TGCGCCAGCAGCCAAGTCAGCCTAGCGGCGAATGAGCAGTTCTTC,CASSQVSLAANEQFF
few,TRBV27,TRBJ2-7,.,TGTGCCAGCAGTACCAAACAGACCCCGGACTTCTACGAGCAGTACTTC,CASSTKQTPDFYEQYF
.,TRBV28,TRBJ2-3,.,TGTGCCAGCAGTTTAACAGGGTCTTCAGAGGATACGCAGTATTTT,CASSLTGSSEDTQYF
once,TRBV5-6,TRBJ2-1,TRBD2,TGTGCCAGCACCGGACTAGCGGGGTACAATGAGCAGTTCTTC,CASTGLAGYNEQFF
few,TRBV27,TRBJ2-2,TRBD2,TGTGCCAGCAGTCCTCTGGGACTAGCGGGAGGTTCGGTCACCGGGGAGCTGTTTTTT,CASSPLGLAGGSVTGELFF
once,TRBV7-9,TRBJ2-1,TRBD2,TGTGCCAGCAGCTCCCGGAATCTAGCGGGAGGCCACAATGAGCAGTTCTTC,CASSSRNLAGGHNEQFF
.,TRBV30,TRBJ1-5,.,TGTGCCTGGAGTGGGGGAGGGAATCAGCCCCAGCATTTT,CAWSGGGNQPQHF